Detailed here is one T cell receptor beta chain. Its antigen is not known. Healthy individuals who donated bone marrow served as the donors. The V and J ends lost 2 bases and 5 bases respectively, with 15 bases between them. Germline V CDR1 and CDR2: WNHNN, SYGVQD (reference sequence). CDR3 size: 15 residues. This sample stems from a study of cytomegalovirus exposure and HLA in healthy donors. Study findings and constraints: Analyzed later, most CMV-associated TCR beta chains appeared HLA-restricted.

PCR used 60 Vbeta primers and 13 Jbeta primers. Measured with immunoSEQ multiplex PCR; TCRdb has only the in-frame clones, and not every one. This table has about 150,000 clones, approximately 80% appearing once. Material: PBMCs. This chain uses TRBV10-1 with TRBJ1-1; TRBD1 might be the D (5 bases). The clonotype comes from a woman between 40 and 55 years old in good health and CMV-seropositive. The CDR3 DNA reads as TGCGCCAGCAGTGAGGGGACGGGGGGTGGAACTGAAGCTTTCTTT. This gives the protein CASSEGTGGGTEAFF.